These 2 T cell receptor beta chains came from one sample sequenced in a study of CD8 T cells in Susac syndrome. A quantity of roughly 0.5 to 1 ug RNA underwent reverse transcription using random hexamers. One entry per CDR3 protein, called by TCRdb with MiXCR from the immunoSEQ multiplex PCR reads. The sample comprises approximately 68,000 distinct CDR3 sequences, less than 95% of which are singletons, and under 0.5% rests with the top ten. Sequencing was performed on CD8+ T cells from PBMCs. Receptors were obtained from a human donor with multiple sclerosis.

CDR3 amino acids: CASSWVSRAYTEAFF. CDR3 coding DNA: TGTGCCAGCAGTTGGGTCAGCAGGGCTTATACTGAAGCTTTCTTT. The rearrangement joins TRBV6-5 to TRBJ1-1, with D tentatively TRBD1 (5 bases). Trimming cost V 4 bases and J 5 bases, with 17 bases left between them. Germline CDR1 MNHEY, CDR2 SVGAGI. This CDR3 spans 15 amino acids.

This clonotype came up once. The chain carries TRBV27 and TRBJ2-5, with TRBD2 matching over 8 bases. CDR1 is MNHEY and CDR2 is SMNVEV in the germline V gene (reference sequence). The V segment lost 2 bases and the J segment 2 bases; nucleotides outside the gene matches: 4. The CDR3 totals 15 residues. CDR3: CASSLAPGGQETQYF. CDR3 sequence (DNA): TGTGCCAGCAGTTTAGCGCCGGGGGGGCAAGAGACCCAGTACTTC.